The present entry profiles one T cell receptor (beta chain) with its context. This specimen belongs to a study of blood T cell repertoires in COVID-19. In the study overall: Whether acute or convalescent, the COVID-19 samples came from the United States, Italy and Spain. Sources were T cells, B-cell-depleted T cells, or PBMCs; the material itself was cDNA or gDNA.

As processed by the authors: Amplification from reference gene primers served as the basis for estimated nucleated cell counts. The repertoire was sequenced with immunoSEQ multiplex PCR; TCRdb's copy has only in-frame clones and lacks some. The DNA gave D and trimming, while V, J and clone size come from that table. The sample lists tens of thousands of clones; about 86% were seen once. Source material: peripheral blood. The sequence derives from a woman at least 80 years old with acute or convalescent COVID-19.

Written as DNA, the CDR3 is TGTGCCAGCAGCCCTAGGACTAGCGGAGGCTCCTACGAGCAGTACTTC. Its translation: CASSPRTSGGSYEQYF. The rearrangement links TRBV11-2 to TRBJ2-7; 10 bases are a match to TRBD2. CDR1 is SGHAT, CDR2 FQNNGV, per germline. V was pared by 5 bases and J by 0 bases, with 7 bases of the junction left unmatched. The CDR3 spans 16 residues.